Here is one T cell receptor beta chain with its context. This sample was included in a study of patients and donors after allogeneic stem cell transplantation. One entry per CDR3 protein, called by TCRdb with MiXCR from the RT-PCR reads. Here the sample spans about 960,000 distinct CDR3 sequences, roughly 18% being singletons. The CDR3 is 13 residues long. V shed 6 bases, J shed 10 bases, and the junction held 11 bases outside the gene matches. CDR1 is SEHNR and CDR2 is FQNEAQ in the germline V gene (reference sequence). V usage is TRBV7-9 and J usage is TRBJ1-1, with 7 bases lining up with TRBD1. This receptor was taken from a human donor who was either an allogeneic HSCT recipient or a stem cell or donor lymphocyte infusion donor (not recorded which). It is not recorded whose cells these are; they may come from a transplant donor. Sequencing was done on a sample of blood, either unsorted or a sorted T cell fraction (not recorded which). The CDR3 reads CASRGKVAGGAFF. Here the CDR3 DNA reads TGTGCCAGCAGGGGGAAAGTGGCAGGGGGAGCTTTCTTT.